This paragraph reports one TCR beta chain. Its antigen remains unidentified. The germline CDR1 and CDR2 sequences are GTSNPN and SVGIG (reference sequence). This CDR3 spans 14 amino acids. V lost 3 bases to trimming and J lost 0 bases, with 11 bases between them. The source of the sample is a study of CD8 T cells in Susac syndrome. Study at large: Sequenced Susac syndrome patients included 5 or 6 with active disease and 8 or 9 who were in remission. Patients with Susac syndrome were therapy-naive, treated with corticosteroids, or treated with intravenous immunoglobulin alone when blood was collected.

Broader study findings: An acknowledgment was made by the study that its TCR sequencing and HLA analysis involved relatively few individuals.

RNA was extracted with the RNeasy kit, and a quantity of about 0.45 to 1 ug was reverse transcribed using random hexamers. Amplification of TCR beta CDR3 by immunoSEQ multiplex PCR spanned 54 Vbeta and 13 Jbeta. TCRdb analysed the immunoSEQ multiplex PCR reads with MiXCR anew, one entry per CDR3 protein. This table holds around 170,000 distinct CDR3 sequences, approximately 95% found once. The TCR comes from a human donor with Susac syndrome. The chain uses TRBV30 and TRBJ1-1, with a possible D match to TRBD1 (5 bases). What was sequenced was CD8+ T cells from PBMCs. This chain's CDR3 is CAWRQTDLNTEAFF. The CDR3 nucleotides are TGTGCCTGGAGGCAGACAGATTTGAACACTGAAGCTTTCTTT.